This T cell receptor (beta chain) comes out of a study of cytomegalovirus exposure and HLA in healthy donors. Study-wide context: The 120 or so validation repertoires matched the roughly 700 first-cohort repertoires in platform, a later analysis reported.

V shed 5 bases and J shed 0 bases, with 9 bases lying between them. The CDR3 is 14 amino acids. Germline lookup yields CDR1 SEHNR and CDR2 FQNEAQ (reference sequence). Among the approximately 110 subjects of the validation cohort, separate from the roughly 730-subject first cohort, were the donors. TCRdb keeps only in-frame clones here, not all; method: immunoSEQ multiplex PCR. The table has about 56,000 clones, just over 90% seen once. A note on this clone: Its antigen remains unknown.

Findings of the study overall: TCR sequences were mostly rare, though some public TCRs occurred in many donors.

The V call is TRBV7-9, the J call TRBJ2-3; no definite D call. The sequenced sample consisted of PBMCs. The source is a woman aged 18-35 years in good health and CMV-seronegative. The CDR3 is CASSTTDSTDTQYF. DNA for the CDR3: TGTGCCAGCAGCACCACAGACAGCACAGATACGCAGTATTTT.